These 3 T cell receptor beta chains were all obtained from the same sample, sequenced in a study of neoadjuvant nivolumab and ipilimumab in lung cancer. The repertoire was sequenced with immunoSEQ multiplex PCR; TCRdb's copy has only in-frame clones and lacks some. Of about 18,000 clones in the sample, roughly 80% were seen once. The input for sequencing was tumor tissue, taken after neoadjuvant nivolumab, alone or with ipilimumab, at or shortly before surgery. All receptors derive from an adult with non-small cell lung cancer.

The CDR3 region is CASSLAANRGGTF. The DNA of the CDR3 is TGTGCCAGCAGCTTAGCCGCCAACAGGGGCGGCACCTTC. The chain uses TRBV13 and TRBJ1-2; TRBD1 matches at 7 bases. V gave up 1 base and J gave up 13 bases; unmatched junction bases: 9. Germline V gives CDR1 PRHDT, CDR2 FYEKMQ (reference sequence). The CDR3 is 13 residues long.

The rearrangement joins TRBV6-1 to TRBJ2-4; TRBD1 might be the D (5 bases). V lost 8 bases and J 3 bases, leaving 8 bases between the germline ends. Germline V gene data show CDR1 as MNHNS and CDR2 as SASEGT. The CDR3 runs 12 residues. CDR3 in DNA: TGTGCCAGCCGACAGAGCAAAAACATTCAGTACTTC. This gives the protein CASRQSKNIQYF.

V is TRBV6-1 and J is TRBJ1-4; maybe TRBD1 (5 bases). V dropped 5 bases and J dropped 7 bases, with 17 bases sitting between them. The CDR3 runs to 15 residues. CDR1 MNHNS and CDR2 SASEGT come from the germline V gene. The chain's CDR3 is CASSPGTKGIEKLFF. For the CDR3, the DNA is TGTGCCAGCAGTCCCGGGACTAAGGGAATTGAAAAACTGTTTTTT.